The 27 T cell receptor beta chains listed next were all sequenced from one sample in a study of T cell responses to AZD1222 COVID-19 vaccine. The repertoire was sequenced with immunoSEQ multiplex PCR; TCRdb's copy has only in-frame clones and lacks some. The sample shows about 140,000 clones, just over 90% of them seen only once. The sequencing used peripheral blood, collected on day 0 of MenACWY control vaccination. Receptors were obtained from an adult in good health.

The chain couples TRBV2 to TRBJ2-2; D possibly corresponds to TRBD2 (5 bases). Trimming took off 11 bases at V and 10 bases at J, with 14 bases between the two ends. This CDR3 comprises 11 residues. Germline CDR1 reads SNHLY; CDR2 reads FYNNEI. In DNA, the CDR3 is TGTGCCGCGGAGGTCCGACAGGAGCTGTTTTTT. It specifies CAAEVRQELFF.

The sample holds a few counts of this clone. The chain has TRBV19 and TRBJ1-4; tentatively, D is TRBD1 (6 bases). This CDR3 is built from 14 residues. V lost 7 bases to trimming and J lost 8 bases, with 17 bases between them. Germline assignment: CDR1 LNHDA and CDR2 SQIVND (reference sequence). CDR3 bases: TGTGCCAGTACCCCGGGAAGGGGGGGAGAAAAACTGTTTTTT. It translates to CASTPGRGGEKLFF.

The chain has TRBV19 and TRBJ2-1, with 7 bases aligning to TRBD2. Germline V lookup: CDR1 LNHDA, CDR2 SQIVND (reference sequence). The junction had 3 bases not matched to a gene; V was cut back by 3 bases and J by 4 bases. CDR3 length equals 14 residues. The CDR3 here is CASSITSEYNEQFF. In nucleotides, the CDR3 is TGTGCCAGTAGTATTACTAGCGAATACAATGAGCAGTTCTTC.

The chain carries TRBV5-6 and TRBJ1-1; no firm D call. CDR3 size: 13 residues. Per the germline V gene, CDR1 is SGHDT and CDR2 is YYEEEE. V lost 3 bases and J 1 base, leaving 7 bases between the germline ends. The CDR3 nucleotides read TGTGCCAGCAGCTGGGTGGCGAACACTGAAGCTTTCTTT. As protein: CASSWVANTEAFF. The complete variable domain, with remaining parts taken from reference TRBV5-6 and TRBJ1-1, reads DAGVTQSPTHLIKTRGQQVTLRCSPKSGHDTVSWYQQALGQGPQFIFQYYEEEERQRGNFPDRFSGHQFPNYSSELNVNALLLGDSALYLCASSWVANTEAFFGQGTRLTVV.

This rearrangement joins TRBV19 to TRBJ1-1, with a possible D match to TRBD1 (5 bases). In germline, CDR1 is LNHDA, CDR2 SQIVND (reference sequence). The CDR3 is 15 amino acids. The germline V and J ends were trimmed by 0 bases and 11 bases, with 19 bases remaining between them. The CDR3 protein is CASSIDQAGPRRAFF. CDR3 sequence (DNA): TGTGCCAGTAGTATAGACCAAGCGGGACCCCGACGTGCTTTCTTT. Looking up the rest from reference TRBV19 and TRBJ1-1 gives the full variable domain: DGGITQSPKYLFRKEGQNVTLSCEQNLNHDAMYWYRQDPGQGLRLIYYSQIVNDFQKGDIAEGYSVSREKKESFPLTVTSAQKNPTAFYLCASSIDQAGPRRAFFGQGTRLTVV.

The V and J genes are TRBV11-2 and TRBJ2-1, with D maybe TRBD1 (6 bases). Germline CDR1 is SGHAT and CDR2 is FQNNGV. This CDR3 is built from 14 residues. Between the trimmed V and J ends, which lost 3 bases and 4 bases, there was a span of 10 bases. The CDR3 loop is CASSFSQGYNEQFF. CDR3 nucleotides: TGTGCCAGCAGCTTTAGCCAGGGGTACAATGAGCAGTTCTTC.

CDR3 sequence: CATNSGTSFGANVLTF. The DNA for the CDR3 is TGTGCCACCAACTCGGGGACCTCCTTTGGGGCCAACGTCCTGACTTTC. The chain links TRBV5-4 to TRBJ2-6; D may match TRBD1 or TRBD2 (5 bases each). Germline values: CDR1 SGHNT, CDR2 YYREEE (reference sequence). V lost 9 bases to trimming and J lost 3 bases, with 19 bases between them. CDR3 length: 16 residues.

The chain combines TRBV12-5 with TRBJ2-1, with 7 bases lining up with TRBD1. V was clipped by 2 bases and J by 13 bases; unmatched bases: 8. The CDR3 runs 13 residues. Germline lookup yields CDR1 LGHNT and CDR2 FRNRAP. The CDR3 region has the DNA TGTGCTAGTGGTTTGATCGAGGACAGGCCTCAGTTCTTC. This translates into CASGLIEDRPQFF.

This CDR3 reads CASSVADSPNYGYTF. CDR3 coding DNA: TGTGCCAGCAGCGTAGCCGACAGTCCCAACTATGGCTACACCTTC. The chain is built from TRBV9 and TRBJ1-2, with D perhaps TRBD1 (5 bases). Trimming cost V 0 bases and J 2 bases, with 11 bases left between them. CDR1 and CDR2 (germline): SGDLS, YYNGEE. This CDR3 has 15 residues.

The V and J genes are TRBV2 and TRBJ1-3; D gene ambiguous. Germline V CDR1 and CDR2: SNHLY, FYNNEI. This CDR3 region has 14 residues. Between the trimmed V and J ends, which lost 2 bases and 2 bases, there was a span of 7 bases. The CDR3 nucleotides read TGTGCCAGCAGTGAAATGGGGACTGGAAACACCATATATTTT. Protein: CASSEMGTGNTIYF.

The chain couples TRBV7-2 to TRBJ1-3; D remains unclear. Germline CDR1 is SGHTA and CDR2 is FQGNSA. CDR3 size: 13 residues. Trimming left V 5 bases short and J 6 bases short, with 11 bases between. Here the CDR3 reads CASSTAPANTIYF. CDR3 DNA: TGTGCCAGCAGCACAGCCCCCGCAAACACCATATATTTT.

V and J are TRBV5-1 and TRBJ2-3, with D unresolved. The germline V gene has CDR1 SGHRS and CDR2 YFSETQ. V lost 0 bases, J lost 2 bases, and 16 bases lay in between. The CDR3 is made up of 17 amino acids. CDR3 coding DNA: TGCGCCAGCAGCTTGGAGACGGGTAGAGGATACACAGATACGCAGTATTTT. Protein product: CASSLETGRGYTDTQYF.

This chain links TRBV7-8 with TRBJ1-4, with D perhaps matching TRBD1 (5 bases). The CDR3 extends over 15 amino acids. Deletions cut 5 bases from V and 8 bases from J, with 18 bases between. Germline CDR1 reads SGHVS; CDR2 reads FQNEAQ. The CDR3 DNA sequence: TGTGCCAGCAGCCGGGGGAGGTTCGTGACAGAAAAACTGTTTTTT. Protein: CASSRGRFVTEKLFF.

This chain links TRBV18 with TRBJ1-4; no clear D. The germline V gene encodes CDR1 KGHSH and CDR2 LQKENI. The CDR3 loop spans 14 amino acids. V was trimmed by 4 bases and J by 1 base, leaving 7 bases between them. The CDR3 region has the DNA TGTGCCAGCTCACGAATCGGAACTAATGAAAAACTGTTTTTT. The encoded protein is CASSRIGTNEKLFF.

The rearrangement uses TRBV18 and TRBJ2-1; no reliable D call. CDR3 length: 12 residues. With 1 base removed from V and 7 bases from J, the gap between germline ends came to 5 bases. Germline values: CDR1 KGHSH, CDR2 LQKENI. CDR3 sequence (DNA): TGTGCCAGCTCACCACGGGTGAATGAGCAGTTCTTC. It codes for CASSPRVNEQFF.

The chain's CDR3 is CASSPGGTEAFF. The CDR3 DNA is TGTGCCAGCAGCCCAGGGGGGACTGAAGCTTTCTTT. The V call is TRBV7-9, the J call TRBJ1-1; 7 bases are shared with TRBD1. V shed 5 bases and J 5 bases; nucleotides not matched to a gene: 2. The germline CDR1 and CDR2 sequences are SEHNR and FQNEAQ (reference sequence). The CDR3 is made up of 12 amino acids.

The rearrangement links TRBV12-5 to TRBJ1-2; the match to TRBD1 covers 10 bases. Germline V CDR1 and CDR2: LGHNT, FRNRAP. The CDR3 totals 13 residues. The ends lost 6 bases at V and 6 bases at J; junction bases unmatched: 4. CDR3 sequence reads: CASGRGTGDGYTF. The CDR3 bases are TGTGCTAGTGGCCGCGGGACAGGGGATGGCTACACCTTC.

J is TRBJ1-1 and V is TRBV6-5; possibly TRBD1 for D (6 bases). CDR1 MNHEY and CDR2 SVGAGI come from the germline V gene. V was shortened by 6 bases and J by 1 base, with 15 bases between the two germline ends. This CDR3 region has 15 residues. The CDR3 nucleotides read TGTGCCAGCAGGGCCACAGGGTACGGGAACACTGAAGCTTTCTTT. Protein sequence: CASRATGYGNTEAFF.

The V gene is TRBV2, the J gene TRBJ2-6, with D perhaps matching TRBD1 (6 bases). The germline V gene encodes CDR1 SNHLY and CDR2 FYNNEI. The ends were cut back, 0 bases at V and 2 bases at J, with 14 bases in the middle. CDR3 size: 18 residues. CDR3 loop: CASSEARGYGAGANVLTF. In DNA, the CDR3 is TGTGCCAGCAGTGAAGCCAGGGGCTACGGTGCTGGGGCCAACGTCCTGACTTTC.

The gene calls are TRBV7-6 and TRBJ1-3, with 8 bases lining up with TRBD1. Trimming cost V 1 base and J 12 bases; bases outside gene matches: 11. The CDR3 contains 15 residues. Germline CDR1 is SGHVS and CDR2 is FNYEAQ. The DNA for the CDR3 is TGTGCCAGCAGCTTAGGGTTACCCGGACAGGGCGGCATATATTTT. Translated, it gives CASSLGLPGQGGIYF.

The CDR3 spells CATGLKDEQYF. CDR3 coding DNA: TGTGCCACGGGGTTGAAGGACGAGCAGTACTTC. The rearrangement links TRBV10-3 to TRBJ2-7, with TRBD2 as a possible D gene (5 bases). Trimming took off 10 bases at V and 5 bases at J, with 12 bases between the two ends. From germline, CDR1 is ENHRY and CDR2 SYGVKD. The CDR3 is 11 amino acids.

The genes are TRBV6-5 and TRBJ1-5; TRBD1 matches at 9 bases. The CDR3 length is 15 residues. Germline assignment: CDR1 MNHEY and CDR2 SVGAGI. Trimming at V came to 8 bases and at J to 6 bases, leaving 11 bases not matched to a gene. The CDR3: CASGPGTGYGQPQHF. The CDR3 DNA follows: TGTGCCAGCGGACCCGGGACAGGGTACGGTCAGCCCCAGCATTTT.

This clone was found a few times. The gene calls are TRBV14 and TRBJ1-1; the D is unclear. Per germline, CDR1 SGHDN and CDR2 FVKESK. The CDR3 spans 13 residues. Trimming shortened V by 0 bases and J by 1 base, and 3 bases separated the two germline ends. In DNA form, the CDR3 reads TGTGCCAGCAGCCAAGATACGAACACTGAAGCTTTCTTT. It encodes CASSQDTNTEAFF.

The CDR3 loop is CASSPGSWQITYGYTF. The CDR3 DNA is TGTGCCAGCAGCCCGGGATCCTGGCAGATTACGTATGGCTACACCTTC. The genes are TRBV7-2 and TRBJ1-2; D unclear. The V gene lost 5 bases and the J gene lost 5 bases, with 21 bases spanning the gap. Germline assignment: CDR1 SGHTA and CDR2 FQGNSA. The length of the CDR3 is 16 residues.

The V and J genes are TRBV27 and TRBJ2-1; D not resolved. The CDR3 runs to 13 residues. The germline V gene encodes CDR1 MNHEY and CDR2 SMNVEV (reference sequence). The V gene lost 5 bases and the J gene lost 0 bases, with 5 bases spanning the gap. CDR3 sequence reads: CASSPNSYNEQFF. The DNA of the CDR3 is TGTGCCAGCAGTCCCAACTCCTACAATGAGCAGTTCTTC.

This chain connects TRBV15 to TRBJ1-2; unclear D gene. This CDR3 is 14 amino acids long. Per the germline V gene, CDR1 is LNHNV and CDR2 is YYDKDF (reference sequence). The V and J ends lost 1 base and 0 bases respectively, with 6 bases between them. The CDR3, as DNA: TGTGCCACCAGCAGAGTGGGCGCTAACTATGGCTACACCTTC. Protein product: CATSRVGANYGYTF.

This clone was seen once. The chain combines TRBV10-2 with TRBJ1-3; D possibly corresponds to TRBD1 (5 bases). This CDR3 is 15 amino acids long. Germline loops: CDR1 WSHSY, CDR2 SAAADI. Deletions cut 1 base from V and 0 bases from J, with 7 bases between. As DNA, the CDR3 is TGCGCCAGCAGTGAGTGGGGGAACTCTGGAAACACCATATATTTT. It encodes CASSEWGNSGNTIYF.